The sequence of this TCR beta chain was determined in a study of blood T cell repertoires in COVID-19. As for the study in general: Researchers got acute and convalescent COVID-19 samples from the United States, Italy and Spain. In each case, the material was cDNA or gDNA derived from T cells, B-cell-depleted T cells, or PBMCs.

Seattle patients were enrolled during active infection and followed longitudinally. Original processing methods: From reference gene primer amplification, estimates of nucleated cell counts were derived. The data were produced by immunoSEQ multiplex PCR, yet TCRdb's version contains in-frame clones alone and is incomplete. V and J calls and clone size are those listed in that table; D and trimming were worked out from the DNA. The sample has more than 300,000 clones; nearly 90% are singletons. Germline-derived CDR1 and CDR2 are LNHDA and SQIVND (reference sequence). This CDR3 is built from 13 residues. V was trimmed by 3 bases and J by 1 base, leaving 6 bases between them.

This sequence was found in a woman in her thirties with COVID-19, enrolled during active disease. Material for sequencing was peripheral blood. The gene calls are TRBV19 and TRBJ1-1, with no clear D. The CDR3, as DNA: TGTGCCAGTAGTATGGGAGGGAACACTGAAGCTTTCTTT. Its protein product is CASSMGGNTEAFF.